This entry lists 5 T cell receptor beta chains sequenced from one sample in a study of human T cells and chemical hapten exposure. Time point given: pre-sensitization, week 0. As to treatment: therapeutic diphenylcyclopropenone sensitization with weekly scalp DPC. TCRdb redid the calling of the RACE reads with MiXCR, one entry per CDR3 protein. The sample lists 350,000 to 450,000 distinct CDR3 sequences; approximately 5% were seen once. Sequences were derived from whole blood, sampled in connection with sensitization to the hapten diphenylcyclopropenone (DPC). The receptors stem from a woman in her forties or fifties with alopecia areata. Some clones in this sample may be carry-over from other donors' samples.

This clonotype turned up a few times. CDR3 region: CASSSDRTYNEQFF. In DNA, the CDR3 is TGCGCCAGCAGCTCGGACAGGACCTACAATGAGCAGTTCTTC. The chain carries TRBV5-1 and TRBJ2-1, with 7 bases aligning to TRBD1. V shed 3 bases, J shed 2 bases, and the junction held 2 bases outside the gene matches. This CDR3 spans 14 amino acids. Germline V gives CDR1 SGHRS, CDR2 YFSETQ. Full variable domain (missing parts from reference TRBV5-1 and TRBJ2-1): KAGVTQTPRYLIKTRGQQVTLSCSPISGHRSVSWYQQTPGQGLQFLFEYFSETQRNKGNFPGRFSGRQFSNSRSEMNVSTLELGDSALYLCASSSDRTYNEQFFGPGTRLTVL.

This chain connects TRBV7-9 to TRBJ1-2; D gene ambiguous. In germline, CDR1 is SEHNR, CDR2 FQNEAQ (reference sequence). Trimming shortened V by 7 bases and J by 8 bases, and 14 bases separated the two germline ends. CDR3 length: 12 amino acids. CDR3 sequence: CASMGLSEGYTF. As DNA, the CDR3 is TGTGCCAGCATGGGTCTCTCAGAGGGCTACACCTTC.

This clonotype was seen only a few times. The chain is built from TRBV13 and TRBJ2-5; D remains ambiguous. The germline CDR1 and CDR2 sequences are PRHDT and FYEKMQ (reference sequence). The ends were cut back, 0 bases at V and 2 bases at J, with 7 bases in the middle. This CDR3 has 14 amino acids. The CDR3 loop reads CASSLGERQETQYF. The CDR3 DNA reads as TGTGCCAGCAGCTTAGGCGAAAGACAAGAGACCCAGTACTTC. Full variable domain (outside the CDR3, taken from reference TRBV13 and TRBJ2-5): AAGVIQSPRHLIKEKRETATLKCYPIPRHDTVYWYQQGPGQDPQFLISFYEKMQSDKGSIPDRFSAQQFSDYHSELNMSSLELGDSALYFCASSLGERQETQYFGPGTRLLVL.

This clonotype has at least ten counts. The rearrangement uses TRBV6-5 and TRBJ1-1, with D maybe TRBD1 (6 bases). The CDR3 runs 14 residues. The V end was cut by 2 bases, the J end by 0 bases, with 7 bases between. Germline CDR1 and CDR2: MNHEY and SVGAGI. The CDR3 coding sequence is TGTGCCAGCAGTTACGAGGGGGTGAACACTGAAGCTTTCTTT. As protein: CASSYEGVNTEAFF.

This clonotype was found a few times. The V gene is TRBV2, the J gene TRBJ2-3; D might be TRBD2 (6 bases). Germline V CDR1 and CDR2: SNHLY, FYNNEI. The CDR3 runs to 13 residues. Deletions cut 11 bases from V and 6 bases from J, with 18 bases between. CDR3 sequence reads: CARGNYHLDTQYF. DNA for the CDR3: TGTGCCCGCGGGAATTACCATTTGGATACGCAGTATTTT.